This T cell receptor beta chain was sequenced for a study of T cell repertoires in cytomegalovirus infection (dated by TCRdb to between 2018 and 2021). Context from the whole study: Donor HLA type was relevant to the analysis, because carriage of CMV infection together with the matching HLA type was indicated by public TCR beta signatures. Results and caveats for the whole study, not just this receptor: The ex vivo response was dominated by HLA-C-restricted CMV-specific TCR beta clonotypes, which also provided the single most frequent clonotype in two of eight donors. In both this cohort and an independent cohort of under 450 donors, the cumulative frequency of public TCR beta family members distinguished carriers of CMV infection plus the relevant HLA type.

Sequencing was performed on an Illumina HiSeq 1500. TCRdb reprocessing: public reads trimmed at Q25 with fastp, clones called with MiXCR, in-frame beta chains kept. Each entry merges the rows of one CDR3 protein and shows their most common DNA and genes. Across this sample there are about 300,000 distinct CDR3 sequences, with around 9.1% seen only once. Less than 3% of the sample rests with the top ten. This clonotype has ten or more counts. Its target antigen remains unknown. The input lacks base qualities; no much larger clone sits a single base away. Unmatched junction bases come to 7, with V trimmed by 3 bases and J by 5 bases. The germline V gene gives CDR1 as KGHSH and CDR2 as LQKENI. From the cysteine up to the phenylalanine, the CDR3 has a length of 15 residues. Just the 45-base CDR3 DNA is kept, in frame starting at base 1.

This receptor was obtained from a human donor in good health (CMV status not recorded). Some clones in this sample may be carry-over from other donors' samples. The chain links TRBV18 with TRBJ2-3, and 8 bases in between align with TRBD1. The sequencing input was PBMCs. The CDR3 sequence is CASSPAGQGGDTQYF. In nucleotide form, the sequence is TGTGCCAGCTCACCGGCCGGACAGGGAGGAGATACGCAGTATTTT. Beyond the CDR3, the reference TRBV18 and TRBJ2-3 genes provide the residues; the full variable domain reads: NAGVMQNPRHLVRRRGQEARLRCSPMKGHSHVYWYRQLPEEGLKFMVYLQKENIIDESGMPKERFSAEFPKEGPSILRIQQVVRGDSAAYFCASSPAGQGGDTQYFGPGTRLTVL.